Below, 22 T cell receptor beta chains from the same sample are listed, as sequenced in a study of T-cell memory formation after mild COVID-19. Using its own MiXCR run on the 5' RACE reads, TCRdb lists one record per CDR3 protein. The sample consists of roughly 50,000 distinct CDR3 sequences, 9.5% to 15% of them appearing once. Sequencing was done on a sample of PBMCs or a T cell subset sorted from them (not recorded which). Source of these receptors: a man aged 18 to 30 who had mild COVID-19 (a few samples of this study predate the infection). Cell type and time point are not known.

This chain uses TRBV7-8 with TRBJ2-2; 8 bases line up with TRBD1. The length of the CDR3 is 18 residues. CDR1 is SGHVS and CDR2 is FQNEAQ in the germline V gene. J gave up 6 bases and V 4 bases, and 16 bases lay outside the gene matches. The CDR3 protein is CASSSKGRRGLYSGELFF. CDR3 nucleotide sequence: TGTGCCAGCAGCTCGAAAGGTCGCAGGGGGCTCTATTCCGGGGAGCTGTTTTTT.

This clonotype was picked up many times. CDR3 loop: CASSLRQACNYGYTF. For the CDR3, the DNA is TGTGCCAGCAGCCTGAGGCAGGCGTGTAACTATGGCTACACCTTC. The V gene is TRBV21-1, the J gene TRBJ1-2. TRBV21-1 is annotated as a pseudogene. The CDR3 covers 15 residues.

This clonotype was detected ten times or more. The rearrangement links TRBV5-1 to TRBJ2-1; TRBD1 matches at 10 bases. This CDR3 has 14 residues. The J segment lost 10 bases and the V segment lost 5 bases, leaving 9 bases of the junction unmatched. Germline CDR1 is SGHRS and CDR2 is YFSETQ. The CDR3 nucleotides read TGCGCCAGCAGAAAGTGGGACAGGGGAGAAGAGCAGTTCTTC. Protein product: CASRKWDRGEEQFF.

There are many counts of this clonotype. The V gene is TRBV12-3 or TRBV12-4, the J gene TRBJ2-2; 7 bases align to TRBD1. This CDR3 is built from 16 residues. Losses at the gene ends were 1 base for V and 4 bases for J; bases not matched to a gene: 6. CDR3 bases: TGTGCCAGCAGTTTAGTCCACAGGGGCGGCACCGGGGAGCTGTTTTTT. Encoded protein: CASSLVHRGGTGELFF.

This clonotype was detected a few times. The V and J genes are TRBV30 and TRBJ2-3, with D hard to call. Germline-derived CDR1 and CDR2 are GTSNPN and SVGIG (reference sequence). Trimming removed 0 bases from V and 9 bases from J, with 4 bases in between. This CDR3 is built from 10 residues. The CDR3 is CAWSVETQYF. The CDR3 DNA follows: TGTGCCTGGAGTGTTGAAACGCAGTATTTT. Full variable domain (missing parts from reference TRBV30 and TRBJ2-3): SQTIHQWPATLVQPVGSPLSLECTVEGTSNPNLYWYRQAAGRGLQLLFYSVGIGQISSEVPQNLSASRPQDRQFILSSKKLLLSDSGFYLCAWSVETQYFGPGTRLTVL.

This clonotype has only a few counts. This chain links TRBV6-6 with TRBJ1-1, with TRBD1 matching over 8 bases. Germline lookup yields CDR1 MNHNY and CDR2 SVGAGI (reference sequence). This CDR3 has 15 residues. Germline trimming cut 6 bases from V and 6 bases from J; bases unmatched to any gene: 12. The CDR3 loop is CASSYQGARGAEAFF. Here the CDR3 DNA reads TGTGCCAGCAGCTATCAGGGGGCGCGAGGCGCTGAAGCTTTCTTT.

This clonotype was seen a few times. This chain joins TRBV9 and TRBJ2-2; possibly TRBD1 or TRBD2 for D (5 bases each). Germline V CDR1 and CDR2: SGDLS, YYNGEE. CDR3 length equals 17 residues. V gave up 0 bases and J gave up 5 bases, with 17 bases separating them. CDR3 in amino acids: CASSVALGEGRTGELFF. The CDR3, as DNA: TGTGCCAGCAGCGTAGCATTAGGAGAGGGGAGAACCGGGGAGCTGTTTTTT.

This clonotype turned up a few times. The chain joins TRBV4-3 to TRBJ2-2; unclear D gene. The germline V and J ends were trimmed by 1 base and 4 bases, with 7 bases remaining between them. Germline assignment: CDR1 LGHNA and CDR2 YSLEER. CDR3 length: 14 residues. The CDR3 sequence is CASSQGPSTGELFF. DNA of the CDR3: TGCGCCAGCAGCCAAGGCCCAAGCACCGGGGAGCTGTTTTTT.

This rearrangement joins TRBV5-1 to TRBJ1-1; 9 bases align to TRBD1. Germline V gene data show CDR1 as SGHRS and CDR2 as YFSETQ. The V and J ends lost 2 bases and 4 bases, in that order; junction bases with no gene match: 6. The CDR3 totals 15 residues. This CDR3 reads CASSLTGGVGTEAFF. The DNA for the CDR3 is TGCGCCAGCAGCTTAACAGGGGGCGTTGGCACTGAAGCTTTCTTT.

In its sample, this clonotype was seen many times. V usage is TRBV20-1 and J usage is TRBJ2-5; D ambiguous. Between the trimmed V and J ends, which lost 4 bases and 3 bases, there was a span of 15 bases. Germline CDR1 DFQATT, CDR2 SNEGSKA (reference sequence). This CDR3 contains 14 residues. CDR3 bases: TGCAGTGCTAACTACGCAGCCGCTAAAGAGACCCAGTACTTC. Translating gives CSANYAAAKETQYF.

Only a few counts were recorded for this clonotype. J is TRBJ2-1 and V is TRBV20-1; TRBD2 aligns across 8 bases. The CDR3 contains 14 residues. Germline lookup yields CDR1 DFQATT and CDR2 SNEGSKA (reference sequence). With V trimmed by 3 bases and J by 8 bases, 9 bases remained unmatched. The DNA of the CDR3 is TGCAGTGCTAGTTTTAGGAGCGGGGGTGATGAGCAGTTCTTC. Amino acid sequence: CSASFRSGGDEQFF.

This clonotype was observed a few times. The V call is TRBV28, the J call TRBJ2-7; 8 nucleotides match TRBD1. The CDR3 is 13 amino acids. Germline trimming cut 3 bases from V and 4 bases from J; bases unmatched to any gene: 2. Germline CDR1 MDHEN, CDR2 SYDVKM. CDR3 in amino acids: CASSFQGAYEQYF. Written as DNA, the CDR3 is TGTGCCAGCAGTTTCCAGGGGGCTTACGAGCAGTACTTC.

The DNA for the CDR3 is TGTGCCAGCAGCCCCGGGGCCGTGGTATACGAGCAGTACGTC. Amino acids: CASSPGAVVYEQYV. The chain joins TRBV6-2 or TRBV6-3 to TRBJ2-7; either TRBD1 or TRBD2 may fit D (5 bases each). The CDR3 consists of 14 residues. V lost 6 bases and J 4 bases, leaving 16 bases between the germline ends. Germline V gene data show CDR1 as MNHEY and CDR2 as SVGEGT.

A few counts support this clonotype. V and J are TRBV9 and TRBJ2-3; 10 bases line up with TRBD2. The CDR3 spans 15 residues. Germline V lookup: CDR1 SGDLS, CDR2 YYNGEE. J gave up 4 bases and V 4 bases, and 6 bases lay outside the gene matches. For the CDR3, the DNA is TGTGCCAGCAGCTCGGCTAGCGGGGGTGCAGATACGCAGTATTTT. It translates to CASSSASGGADTQYF.

The CDR3 bases are TGCGCCAGCAGCGGGGACAGGGTTAGAACAGATACGCAGTATTTT. Translating gives CASSGDRVRTDTQYF. The chain uses TRBV5-1 and TRBJ2-3, with 9 positions matching TRBD1. The V gene end was trimmed by 4 bases and the J gene end by 3 bases; junction bases not matched to a gene: 6. Germline CDR1 SGHRS, CDR2 YFSETQ. This CDR3 region has 15 residues.

This clonotype was counted only a few times. This rearrangement joins TRBV7-2 to TRBJ1-2, with D possibly TRBD1 on 6 matching bases. V lost 5 bases and J lost 7, with 20 bases in between. CDR1 is SGHTA and CDR2 is FQGNSA in the germline V gene. The CDR3 runs 15 residues. DNA of the CDR3: TGTGCCAGCAGCCTACCCGGTACAGGGTTACGTGGCTACACCTTC. As protein: CASSLPGTGLRGYTF.

This chain connects TRBV7-9 to TRBJ1-1, with D possibly matching TRBD1 (5 bases). In germline, CDR1 is SEHNR, CDR2 FQNEAQ (reference sequence). V was clipped by 4 bases and J by 7 bases, with 10 bases between them. The CDR3 runs to 12 residues. CDR3 sequence (DNA): TGTGCCAGCAGCTCGGTGAGGGGTGAAGCTTTCTTT. It encodes CASSSVRGEAFF.

This clonotype was detected ten times or more. The chain joins TRBV5-1 to TRBJ1-2; D gene uncertain. The CDR3 totals 13 residues. The germline V and J ends were trimmed by 1 base and 2 bases, with 6 bases remaining between them. Germline CDR1 reads SGHRS; CDR2 reads YFSETQ. CDR3 region: CASSLKTNYGYTF. Written as DNA, the CDR3 is TGCGCCAGCAGCTTGAAGACAAACTATGGCTACACCTTC.

The chain links TRBV28 to TRBJ2-7; D unclear. This CDR3 comprises 14 residues. Germline assignment: CDR1 MDHEN and CDR2 SYDVKM. With 5 bases removed from V and 2 bases from J, the gap between germline ends came to 13 bases. The CDR3 loop is CASSTGSWAYEQYV. The CDR3 DNA is TGTGCCAGCAGTACCGGTAGTTGGGCCTACGAGCAGTACGTC.

Ten or more counts support this clonotype. The J gene is TRBJ1-1, the V gene TRBV7-9, with 8 bases that match TRBD1. The CDR3 runs 16 residues. The V gene end was trimmed by 4 bases and the J gene end by 4 bases; junction bases not matched to a gene: 11. CDR1 is SEHNR and CDR2 is FQNEAQ in the germline V gene (reference sequence). This chain's CDR3 is CASSSTRGRVSTEAFF. The DNA for the CDR3 is TGTGCCAGCAGCTCGACCAGGGGGCGGGTGAGCACTGAAGCTTTCTTT.

In this sample, this clonotype turned up many times. V and J are TRBV4-3 and TRBJ2-4; D not resolved. Trimming shortened V by 0 bases and J by 5 bases, and 17 bases separated the two germline ends. The CDR3 covers 17 residues. CDR1 is LGHNA and CDR2 is YSLEER in the germline V gene. CDR3 bases: TGCGCCAGCAGCCAAGATTTGGGTTCGCCTGCGCAAAACATTCAGTACTTC. Protein sequence: CASSQDLGSPAQNIQYF.

This sequence joins TRBV24-1 and TRBJ1-1, with a tentative D call TRBD1 (5 bases). From germline, CDR1 is KGHDR and CDR2 SFDVKD. Trimming pared 1 base from V and 2 bases from J, leaving 7 bases between. The CDR3 extends over 14 amino acids. The CDR3 coding sequence is TGTGCCACCAGTGATTTAAGGGGAAACACTGAAGCTTTCTTT. It codes for CATSDLRGNTEAFF.